A single T cell receptor beta chain is shown here with its context. Its cognate antigen is unknown. This sample was included in a study of sequential checkpoint blockade in melanoma. Findings and limits, study-wide: PD-L1 staining and CD8+ counts, not mutational load, tracked tumor T-cell clonality.

Treatment in this sample: randomized to nivolumab then ipilimumab (arm A) or the reverse (arm B). The protocol was immunoSEQ multiplex PCR, while the TCRdb copy is restricted to in-frame clones and leaves out a portion. The table lists around 5,000 clones, 15% to 20% of them singletons. Germline assignment: CDR1 LNHDA and CDR2 SQIVND (reference sequence). This CDR3 has 14 amino acids. The junction had 1 base not matched to a gene; V was cut back by 2 bases and J by 7 bases. Sequencing was performed on tumor tissue (inferred from file names), taken from a patient given nivolumab and ipilimumab in sequence. The sequence derives from a human donor with melanoma. V is TRBV19 and J is TRBJ1-5; 11 bases fit TRBD1. The DNA for the CDR3 is TGTGCCAGTAGTATACGGACAGGGGGCCAGCCCCAGCATTTT. The encoded protein is CASSIRTGGQPQHF.